One T cell receptor beta chain is described in this entry. Its specificity is unknown. This record belongs to a study of a mutant IDH1 vaccine in newly diagnosed glioma. Background on the study: The initiation of vaccination occurred 4-6 weeks after radiotherapy alone, or with temozolomide cycles. Standard pretreatment was either radiotherapy, temozolomide, or, for most, radiochemotherapy with temozolomide.

TCRdb keeps only in-frame clones here, not all; method: immunoSEQ multiplex PCR. The sample consists of roughly 46,000 clones, approximately 84% of them appearing once. V lost 6 bases, J lost 10 bases, and 21 bases lay in between. The V gene's germline CDR1 is MDHEN and CDR2 SYDVKM. This CDR3 has 15 amino acids. Documented time point: week 47, end of study. Topical imiquimod was applied with each vaccine dose, which held 300 ug of mutant IDH1 20-mer peptide. Patients received eight vaccinations in weeks 1, 3, 5, 7, 11, 15, 19, 23. Donor tumors were new WHO grade 3 or 4 IDH1-mutant, ATRX-lost astrocytomas.

V gene TRBV28 combines with J gene TRBJ1-4; D perhaps matches TRBD1 (5 bases). The TCR comes from a woman aged 25 to 39 with glioma. Some clones in this sample may be carry-over from other donors' samples. The sequenced sample was PBMCs, obtained from a glioma patient whose treatment included an IDH1 peptide vaccine. The CDR3 here is CASSLLGPSGVKLFF. As DNA, the CDR3 is TGTGCCAGCAGCCTGTTGGGACCGTCGGGGGTAAAACTGTTTTTT.